Sequencing of this T cell receptor (beta chain) was carried out in a study of blood T cell repertoires in COVID-19. Study-wide context: Samples representing acute and convalescent COVID-19 were sourced from the United States, Italy and Spain.

Per the original methods: Scientists estimated how many nucleated cells there were by amplifying reference gene primers. TCRdb keeps only in-frame clones here, not all; method: immunoSEQ multiplex PCR. From that table come the V and J calls and clone size; the DNA was used to work out D and trimming. The table includes about 420,000 clones, 70% to 90% detected once. The CDR3 length is 17 residues. Germline CDR1 reads MNHEY; CDR2 reads SMNVEV (reference sequence). Trimming pared 5 bases from V and 3 bases from J, leaving 22 bases between. Patients at the Seattle site were enrolled during active infection and followed longitudinally.

This receptor was obtained from a young man with COVID-19, enrolled during active disease. The sequencing sample was made of peripheral blood. The chain links TRBV27 to TRBJ1-1; no clear D gene. The CDR3 protein is CASSPLPGKGRYTEAFF. CDR3 coding DNA: TGTGCCAGCAGTCCCCTTCCCGGGAAGGGTAGGTACACTGAAGCTTTCTTT.